This record covers a single TCR beta chain. The antigen is not known. These data come from a study of T cell responses to AZD1222 COVID-19 vaccine. Overall study results and limits: Spike-specific TCRs gained breadth and depth after people received two AZD1222 doses. Scientists sampled the repertoires only once the peak T cell response had passed. Targeting of unmutated variant regions was reportedly seen in nearly half of spike-specific TCRs. Baseline testing showed seropositivity in only a handful of AZD1222 recipients.

Generated by immunoSEQ multiplex PCR, the TCRdb table keeps only in-frame clones and is missing some. This table holds roughly 80,000 clones, 90% found once. Here the sequenced sample was peripheral blood, taken 28 days after the second AZD1222 dose. This clonotype was sampled from an adult who received the AZD1222 COVID-19 vaccine.

CDR3 coding DNA: TGTGCCAGCAGCCTTAAGGGCAGGGGGGTGAACACTGAAGCTTTCTTT. This codes for CASSLKGRGVNTEAFF. The chain is built from TRBV14 and TRBJ1-1; 7 bases are shared with TRBD1. V lost 4 bases and J lost 0; bases outside the gene matches: 8. This CDR3 is built from 16 residues. Per germline, CDR1 SGHDN and CDR2 FVKESK.